A single sample gave rise to the 16 T cell receptor beta chains below, sequenced in a study of T cells in Graves' hyperthyroidism and ophthalmopathy. There were TCR beta CDR3 regions amplified from RNA transcripts. With the HTBI primer set, the TCR CDR3 went through a first round of RT-PCR. MiXCR was run by TCRdb on the multiplex PCR reads, yielding one entry per CDR3 protein. The table has 350,000 to 400,000 distinct CDR3 sequences, around 14% seen once. The specimen was blood. These TCRs come from a woman aged 30 to 39 with Graves' hyperthyroidism.

This clonotype showed up just a few times. The chain uses TRBV7-9 and TRBJ2-7; D gene uncertain. The germline V gene has CDR1 SEHNR and CDR2 FQNEAQ (reference sequence). V dropped 1 base and J dropped 2 bases, with 18 bases sitting between them. The CDR3 has 17 residues. CDR3 nucleotides: TGTGCCAGCAGCTTAGATTCTTTGACAAATATAGCCTACGAGCAGTACTTC. The encoded protein is CASSLDSLTNIAYEQYF.

This clonotype was counted at least ten times. The chain joins TRBV5-4 to TRBJ2-5; 7 bases are a match to TRBD1. With 0 bases clipped from V and 1 base from J, the junction kept 0 bases outside the gene matches. The germline gives CDR1 SGHNT, CDR2 YYREEE (reference sequence). The CDR3 totals 14 residues. The CDR3 region has the DNA TGTGCCAGCAGCTTGGGGGACAGCCAAGAGACCCAGTACTTC. This codes for CASSLGDSQETQYF.

This clonotype was counted only a few times. The chain uses TRBV20-1 and TRBJ2-7; TRBD2 might be the D (5 bases). Germline V gene lookup returns CDR1 DFQATT and CDR2 SNEGSKA (reference sequence). The CDR3 spans 19 residues. Trimming cost V 4 bases and J 0 bases, with 28 bases left between them. The CDR3 protein is CSATTTKSFIRTASYEQYF. Written as DNA, the CDR3 is TGCAGTGCTACGACTACCAAGTCCTTTATCCGCACCGCCTCCTACGAGCAGTACTTC.

This clonotype was picked up a small number of times. The chain uses TRBV3-1 and TRBJ2-1, with D maybe TRBD1 (6 bases). The length of the CDR3 is 16 residues. The germline V gene has CDR1 LGHDT and CDR2 YNNKEL (reference sequence). Trimming took 3 bases from V and 0 from J, leaving 12 bases between them. CDR3 residues: CASSHINRDSYNEQFF. DNA for the CDR3: TGTGCCAGCAGCCACATAAACAGGGACTCCTACAATGAGCAGTTCTTC.

The table lists this clonotype with a few counts. The chain links TRBV7-2 to TRBJ2-5, with D possibly TRBD2 on 6 matching bases. There are 16 residues in the CDR3. Deletions cut 5 bases from V and 5 bases from J, with 21 bases between. The germline gives CDR1 SGHTA, CDR2 FQGNSA. The CDR3 sequence is CASSPVGGLALETQYF. The CDR3 bases are TGTGCCAGCAGCCCCGTGGGGGGTCTAGCTCTGGAGACCCAGTACTTC.

The rearrangement joins TRBV20-1 to TRBJ2-7, with a possible D match to TRBD1 (6 bases). This CDR3 region has 14 residues. Germline-derived CDR1 and CDR2 are DFQATT and SNEGSKA (reference sequence). V shed 1 base and J shed 0 bases, with 10 bases lying between them. In DNA form, the CDR3 reads TGCAGTGCTAGAGTTCGACAGGTCTCCTACGAGCAGTACTTC. It codes for CSARVRQVSYEQYF.

This clonotype appeared many times. The chain recombines TRBV12-3 or TRBV12-4 with TRBJ2-1, with D perhaps matching TRBD1 (6 bases). The CDR3 has 14 residues. Trimming stripped 3 bases from V and 4 bases from J, with 10 bases between. CDR3 DNA sequence: TGTGCCAGCAGTTTCTTACAGGGTTACAATGAGCAGTTCTTC. Translation gives CASSFLQGYNEQFF.

This clonotype was seen repeatedly, ten times or more. The chain combines TRBV7-9 with TRBJ2-7, with 9 bases that match TRBD2. After removal of 4 bases from V and 5 bases from J, the junction contained 6 bases not matched to a gene. Germline V lookup: CDR1 SEHNR, CDR2 FQNEAQ (reference sequence). This CDR3 comprises 14 residues. The CDR3 spells CASSSFSGSHEQYF. The CDR3 nucleotides are TGTGCCAGCAGCTCCTTTAGCGGGAGCCACGAGCAGTACTTC.

This clonotype has at least ten counts. The chain uses TRBV7-2 and TRBJ2-6, with D tentatively TRBD1 (6 bases). The CDR3 runs 16 residues. The V gene's germline CDR1 is SGHTA and CDR2 FQGNSA. V was clipped by 2 bases and J by 4 bases, with 12 bases between them. In nucleotides, the CDR3 is TGTGCCAGCAGCTTAAGCGCAGGGGTCGGGGCCAACGTCCTGACTTTC. This translates into CASSLSAGVGANVLTF.

The V gene is TRBV30, the J gene TRBJ2-5; D not resolved. The germline V gene encodes CDR1 GTSNPN and CDR2 SVGIG (reference sequence). V shed 1 base and J shed 2 bases, with 11 bases lying between them. The CDR3 extends over 14 amino acids. Here the CDR3 reads CAWSGGSGQETQYF. The CDR3 DNA follows: TGTGCCTGGAGTGGCGGAAGTGGACAAGAGACCCAGTACTTC. Variable domain in full (rest from reference TRBV30 and TRBJ2-5): SQTIHQWPATLVQPVGSPLSLECTVEGTSNPNLYWYRQAAGRGLQLLFYSVGIGQISSEVPQNLSASRPQDRQFILSSKKLLLSDSGFYLCAWSGGSGQETQYFGPGTRLLVL.

The chain joins TRBV20-1 to TRBJ1-5; no definite D call. The CDR3 is 13 amino acids. Between the trimmed V and J ends, which lost 3 bases and 3 bases, there was a span of 9 bases. Germline lookup yields CDR1 DFQATT and CDR2 SNEGSKA (reference sequence). CDR3 region: CSASQADNQPQHF. CDR3 DNA: TGCAGTGCTAGCCAGGCGGACAATCAGCCCCAGCATTTT.

This clonotype was counted only a few times. The chain links TRBV5-1 to TRBJ1-1; 9 nucleotides match TRBD1. After removal of 4 bases from V and 7 bases from J, the junction contained 11 bases not matched to a gene. The CDR3 spans 15 residues. Germline V CDR1 and CDR2: SGHRS, YFSETQ. DNA for the CDR3: TGCGCCAGCAGCCCAGAGGACAGGGGAAGAGATGAAGCTTTCTTT. This sequence encodes CASSPEDRGRDEAFF.

For this clonotype: Sequence at one end of the junction differs from germline and may be a read error. The rearrangement links TRBV20-1 to TRBJ1-2; D uncertain. Germline CDR1 is DFQATT and CDR2 is SNEGSKA (reference sequence). The CDR3 sequence is 13 residues long. The CDR3 nucleotides are TGCAGTGCTAATAAGGATTCTTACTACGGCTACACCTTC. Translation gives CSANKDSYYGYTF.

This clonotype has only a few counts. The chain employs TRBV5-1 and TRBJ1-1; no clear D gene. CDR1 is SGHRS and CDR2 is YFSETQ in the germline V gene. The CDR3 runs 15 residues. V was clipped by 4 bases and J by 4 bases, with 17 bases between them. The CDR3 spells CASSPFYPRGTEAFF. CDR3 in DNA: TGCGCCAGCAGCCCCTTTTATCCCCGCGGCACTGAAGCTTTCTTT.

The chain is built from TRBV4-1 and TRBJ1-1, with 12 bases fitting TRBD1. The germline CDR1 and CDR2 sequences are MGHRA and YSYEKL. The CDR3 is 18 amino acids. J gave up 4 bases and V 1 base, and 10 bases lay outside the gene matches. CDR3 amino acids: CASSQAGQGAGAGTEAFF. CDR3 in DNA: TGCGCCAGCAGCCAAGCGGGACAGGGGGCAGGAGCGGGCACTGAAGCTTTCTTT.

V is TRBV19 and J is TRBJ2-7, with a weak D call TRBD2 (5 bases). This CDR3 region has 16 residues. V shed 1 base and J shed 1 base, with 14 bases lying between them. In germline, CDR1 is LNHDA, CDR2 SQIVND (reference sequence). The DNA for the CDR3 is TGTGCCAGTAGTATAGCGGCGACTACAATTTCCTACGAGCAGTACTTC. Translating it yields CASSIAATTISYEQYF.